Shown below are 22 T cell receptor beta chains from a single sample sequenced in a study of T cells in Graves' hyperthyroidism and ophthalmopathy. RNA transcripts gave rise to amplified TCR beta CDR3 regions. The TCR CDR3 first-round RT-PCR relied on the HTBI primer set. TCRdb used MiXCR to reprocess the multiplex PCR reads, holding one entry per CDR3 protein. The repertoire consists of about 380,000 distinct CDR3 sequences, with around 18% occurring once and the leading ten covering less than 45%. What was sequenced was blood. These receptors were collected from a man between 18 and 35 years old with Graves' ophthalmopathy.

This clonotype has more than one count but fewer than ten. V is TRBV19 and J is TRBJ1-3; D unclear. The ends were cut back, 4 bases at V and 4 bases at J, with 8 bases in the middle. This CDR3 contains 13 residues. The germline CDR1 and CDR2 sequences are LNHDA and SQIVND (reference sequence). CDR3 nucleotide sequence: TGTGCCAGTAGTACCTCGTGGGGAAACACCATATATTTT. As protein: CASSTSWGNTIYF. Supplemented by reference TRBV19 and TRBJ1-3, the full variable domain reads DGGITQSPKYLFRKEGQNVTLSCEQNLNHDAMYWYRQDPGQGLRLIYYSQIVNDFQKGDIAEGYSVSREKKESFPLTVTSAQKNPTAFYLCASSTSWGNTIYFGEGSWLTVV.

The table lists this clonotype with a few counts. The chain recombines TRBV19 with TRBJ1-1, with D hard to call. This CDR3 is 13 amino acids long. The V end was cut by 1 base, the J end by 3 bases, with 6 bases between. Germline V gene sequence: CDR1 LNHDA, CDR2 SQIVND (reference sequence). The CDR3 is CASSIGEDTEAFF. The DNA of the CDR3 is TGTGCCAGTAGTATAGGAGAGGACACTGAAGCTTTCTTT.

This clonotype was seen a handful of times. The chain recombines TRBV5-1 with TRBJ2-7, with D uncertain. The CDR3 sequence is 13 residues long. V lost 4 bases and J lost 2, with 10 bases in between. Per germline, CDR1 SGHRS and CDR2 YFSETQ. The CDR3 loop reads CASSPQAPYEQYF. CDR3 DNA: TGCGCCAGCAGCCCTCAGGCCCCCTACGAGCAGTACTTC. Full variable domain (rest looked up from reference TRBV5-1 and TRBJ2-7): KAGVTQTPRYLIKTRGQQVTLSCSPISGHRSVSWYQQTPGQGLQFLFEYFSETQRNKGNFPGRFSGRQFSNSRSEMNVSTLELGDSALYLCASSPQAPYEQYFGPGTRLTVT.

The genes are TRBV4-1 and TRBJ2-1; 11 positions match TRBD2. This CDR3 has 17 residues. The V gene's germline CDR1 is MGHRA and CDR2 YSYEKL. The trim removed 2 bases at V and 9 bases at J, leaving 12 bases unmatched. The CDR3 reads CASSQLIIAGGFTEQFF. CDR3 bases: TGCGCCAGCAGCCAATTAATCATAGCGGGGGGGTTCACTGAGCAGTTCTTC.

The chain is built from TRBV4-1 and TRBJ2-7; 9 bases match TRBD2. V dropped 6 bases and J dropped 2; count of bases not matched to a gene: 8. The CDR3 length is 15 residues. The germline V gene has CDR1 MGHRA and CDR2 YSYEKL. CDR3 protein: CASSLLAGPTYEQYF. For the CDR3, the DNA is TGCGCCAGCAGTCTTCTAGCGGGACCTACCTACGAGCAGTACTTC.

This clonotype was detected many times. This chain joins TRBV7-8 and TRBJ2-7; D call uncertain. Trimming removed 5 bases at V and 5 bases at J, with 13 bases between. Germline V CDR1 and CDR2: SGHVS, FQNEAQ. The CDR3 is made up of 13 amino acids. CDR3 coding DNA: TGTGCCAGCAGCCACTTTAGGGTGGACGAGCAGTACTTC. It is translated as CASSHFRVDEQYF.

The chain links TRBV9 to TRBJ2-2; 8 bases agree with TRBD2. CDR1 is SGDLS, CDR2 YYNGEE, per germline. This CDR3 region has 16 residues. V was pared by 0 bases and J by 2 bases, with 3 bases of the junction left unmatched. Here the CDR3 reads CASSVAGGENTGELFF. The CDR3 DNA reads TGTGCCAGCAGCGTAGCGGGGGGGGAAAACACCGGGGAGCTGTTTTTT.

The rearrangement joins TRBV18 to TRBJ1-3, with 7 bases identical to TRBD1. This CDR3 is built from 16 residues. CDR1 KGHSH and CDR2 LQKENI come from the germline V gene. After removal of 0 bases from V and 3 bases from J, the junction contained 5 bases not matched to a gene. The CDR3 region has the DNA TGTGCCAGCTCACCACCCTCAGGGGGAAGTGGAAACACCATATATTTT. Its translation: CASSPPSGGSGNTIYF.

This clonotype occurred a few times. The chain joins TRBV6-1 to TRBJ2-2; D gene uncertain. The germline V gene has CDR1 MNHNS and CDR2 SASEGT. V lost 8 bases and J lost 0, with 7 bases in between. The CDR3 has 13 amino acids. CDR3 loop: CASSESNTGELFF. Here the CDR3 DNA reads TGTGCCAGCTCGGAGTCGAACACCGGGGAGCTGTTTTTT.

This clonotype has only a few counts. The chain recombines TRBV5-4 with TRBJ1-2; D remains unclear. CDR1 and CDR2 (germline): SGHNT, YYREEE (reference sequence). This CDR3 has 12 amino acids. With 4 bases removed from V and 8 bases from J, the gap between germline ends came to 12 bases. The CDR3 nucleotides read TGTGCCAGCAGCCCCGAACTGGGCGGCTACACCTTC. Protein sequence: CASSPELGGYTF.

This clonotype was recorded many times. This rearrangement joins TRBV18 to TRBJ1-4; tentatively, D is TRBD1 (6 bases). Trimming pared 6 bases from V and 7 bases from J, leaving 21 bases between. The germline V gene has CDR1 KGHSH and CDR2 LQKENI. This CDR3 has 16 residues. CDR3 protein: CASSRTAGTKVEKLFF. Here the CDR3 DNA reads TGTGCCAGCTCCAGGACTGCCGGGACAAAGGTTGAAAAACTGTTTTTT. The full variable domain, its missing parts supplied by reference TRBV18 and TRBJ1-4, is NAGVMQNPRHLVRRRGQEARLRCSPMKGHSHVYWYRQLPEEGLKFMVYLQKENIIDESGMPKERFSAEFPKEGPSILRIQQVVRGDSAAYFCASSRTAGTKVEKLFFGSGTQLSVL.

The rearrangement uses TRBV30 and TRBJ1-4; 7 positions agree with TRBD1. This CDR3 comprises 17 residues. CDR1 is GTSNPN, CDR2 SVGIG, per germline (reference sequence). V was pared by 2 bases and J by 4 bases, with 13 bases of the junction left unmatched. The CDR3 DNA reads TGTGCCTGGAGTTTACCTAACCGGGACAGTATTAATGAAAAACTGTTTTTT. It yields the protein CAWSLPNRDSINEKLFF.

This clonotype was detected many times. This chain joins TRBV27 and TRBJ1-5, with 9 bases aligning to TRBD1. The CDR3 spans 16 residues. Unmatched junction bases numbered 16, after V lost 5 bases and J lost 11 bases. CDR1 is MNHEY, CDR2 SMNVEV, per germline (reference sequence). The CDR3 bases are TGTGCCAGCAGTAAAACGACAGGGGGAGGCCGAAGGGCCCAGCATTTT. Translation gives CASSKTTGGGRRAQHF.

This clonotype was observed many times. This sequence joins TRBV6-5 and TRBJ2-7, with a weak D call TRBD1 (5 bases). The CDR3 is 13 amino acids. V lost 2 bases to trimming and J lost 4 bases, with 9 bases between them. Germline CDR1 reads MNHEY; CDR2 reads SVGAGI. CDR3 DNA: TGTGCCAGCAGTTACCGACAGTTATACGAGCAGTACTTC. The encoded protein is CASSYRQLYEQYF.

This clonotype was counted ten times or more. The rearrangement links TRBV12-3 or TRBV12-4 to TRBJ2-7; 8 nucleotides line up with TRBD1. V trimming: 4 bases; J trimming: 2 bases; junction bases outside the gene matches: 10. The CDR3 is 16 residues long. CDR3 sequence (DNA): TGTGCCAGCAGTTCCGAGCTTCTGACAGGGGCCTACGAGCAGTACTTC. Its translation: CASSSELLTGAYEQYF.

This clonotype was seen a few times. V gene TRBV6-2 or TRBV6-3 combines with J gene TRBJ1-2, with D tentatively TRBD1 (6 bases). The V gene's germline CDR1 is MNHEY and CDR2 SVGEGT. Trimming pared 2 bases from V and 5 bases from J, leaving 12 bases between. The length of the CDR3 is 14 residues. In DNA, the CDR3 is TGTGCCAGCAGTTACCAAGACAGGACTTATGGCTACACCTTC. Its protein product is CASSYQDRTYGYTF.

V is TRBV4-1 and J is TRBJ1-2; possible D gene TRBD1, 6 bases. CDR1 is MGHRA and CDR2 is YSYEKL in the germline V gene. The V end lost 6 bases, the J end lost 2 bases, and 13 bases lay between the germline ends. The CDR3 is 14 residues long. The CDR3 sequence: CASRQPGQNYGYTF. The CDR3 bases are TGCGCCAGCAGACAACCGGGACAAAACTATGGCTACACCTTC.

This sequence joins TRBV7-6 and TRBJ2-5; TRBD2 might be the D (6 bases). Germline values: CDR1 SGHVS, CDR2 FNYEAQ. The CDR3 has 15 residues. V lost 5 bases, J lost 2 bases, and 15 bases lay in between. The CDR3 spells CASSPNPTRQETQYF. DNA for the CDR3: TGTGCCAGCAGCCCAAACCCGACTAGACAAGAGACCCAGTACTTC. Looking up the rest from reference TRBV7-6 and TRBJ2-5 gives the full variable domain: GAGVSQSPRYKVTKRGQDVALRCDPISGHVSLYWYRQALGQGPEFLTYFNYEAQQDKSGLPNDRFSAERPEGSISTLTIQRTEQRDSAMYRCASSPNPTRQETQYFGPGTRLLVL.

This chain connects TRBV27 to TRBJ1-2; D gene uncertain. Germline V CDR1 and CDR2: MNHEY, SMNVEV (reference sequence). The CDR3 is made up of 14 amino acids. V was cut by 4 bases and J by 0 bases, with 9 bases left in between. Written as DNA, the CDR3 is TGTGCCAGCAGTTCTATACTAGCTAACTATGGCTACACCTTC. Translated: CASSSILANYGYTF.

The CDR3 is CASRDPRGLYGYTF. CDR3 sequence (DNA): TGTGCCAGCAGGGACCCCCGGGGCCTCTATGGCTACACCTTC. The rearrangement links TRBV2 to TRBJ1-2; the D gene is possibly TRBD1 (5 bases). This CDR3 is 14 amino acids long. Germline-derived CDR1 and CDR2 are SNHLY and FYNNEI. The V and J ends lost 6 bases and 4 bases respectively, with 15 bases between them.

This clonotype was found many times. The V call is TRBV20-1, the J call TRBJ1-4; TRBD1 is a possible D gene (6 bases). Germline lookup yields CDR1 DFQATT and CDR2 SNEGSKA (reference sequence). This CDR3 contains 14 residues. Trimming left V 5 bases short and J 7 bases short, with 17 bases between. This CDR3 is CSAGGDKGGEKLFF. The CDR3, as DNA: TGCAGTGCTGGAGGGGACAAGGGAGGTGAAAAACTGTTTTTT.

This clonotype was seen at least ten times. The DNA of the CDR3 is TGCGCCAGCAGATTGAATGGGGACGAGCAGTACTTC. It is translated as CASRLNGDEQYF. The chain employs TRBV5-1 and TRBJ2-7; D is ambiguous. Trimming stripped 5 bases from V and 5 bases from J, with 11 bases between. The germline CDR1 and CDR2 sequences are SGHRS and YFSETQ. The length of the CDR3 is 12 residues.